The present T cell receptor beta chain was sequenced within a study of T cell clones after liver transplantation (dated by TCRdb to the late 2010s). Regarding the research as a whole: The samples were obtained from ITN030ST, a randomized trial that attempted immunosuppression withdrawal within 2 years after liver transplantation. As an antigen-independent comparator for the donor-reactive sequences, third party-reactive TCRbeta sequences from pre-transplant MLRs were identified as well. Blood samples were collected pre-transplant, pre-randomization before withdrawal, and post-randomization after either complete withdrawal or failed withdrawal. Of the eight recipients, a few were HCV-positive, while the remaining recipients had been transplanted for non-autoimmune, non-viral indications. Subjects received no induction therapy and standard immunosuppression until randomization at 12-24 months post-transplant. Donor-reactive T cell clones were identified by TCRbeta sequencing after a pre-transplant mixed lymphocyte reaction and then tracked in post-transplant blood. Tolerance meant complete immunosuppression withdrawal for at least one year without liver enzymes rising beyond twice the upper limit of normal. The study cohort included 8 liver transplant recipients, of whom 3 were classified as tolerant and 5 as non-tolerant. What the study reported, not specific to this receptor: Low numbers of available donor cells limited the measurable donor-reactive repertoire in a couple of subjects. In 5 of 8 subjects, circulating donor-reactive CD4 TCRbeta sequences decreased significantly after transplant, regardless of tolerance or HCV status. Without allograft tissue specimens, donor-reactive T cells may have migrated into the graft rather than being deleted. Once repertoire turnover was taken into account, donor-reactive detection showed a significant reduction for CD4 in 7 of 8 subjects and for CD8 in 8 of 8. Conclusions were preliminary, limited by small, heterogeneous patient numbers and non-standardized post-transplant time points. Donor-reactive sequences decreased more than third party-reactive sequences, which suggests partial antigen-specific deletion that was not related to withdrawal success.

Concerning this clone: There is no known antigen for this receptor. The sample holds no much larger clone one base away, and base qualities are not on file.

Unstimulated PBMCs, after thawing, were stained for CD3, CD4 and CD8 and then FACS-sorted into CD3+CD4+ and CD3+CD8+ populations. All 8 studied subjects were randomized to immunosuppression withdrawal. Genomic DNA was isolated with the Qiagen DNeasy Blood and Tissue Kit. High-throughput TCRbeta CDR3 sequencing of frozen genomic DNA was performed by immunoSEQ, with PCR amplification, mapping, bias correction and internal controls included. The original pipeline was this. Only productive rearrangements were retained, with each unique TCRbeta sequence defined by its CDR3 nucleotide sequence together with its V and J gene. A sequence counted as donor-reactive only if the sequence showed at least 5-fold expansion in CFSE-low cells compared with unstimulated pre-transplant cells and had a frequency of at least 0.01%. To ensure at least 90% detection power, minimum frequency thresholds were set for each subject based on that subject's lowest-template unstimulated sample. Jensen-Shannon divergence between the top 1000 TCRbeta sequences post- versus pre-transplant served as the measure of repertoire turnover. Changes in detection of donor-reactive sequences were tested with two-sided Fisher's exact tests. TCRdb stores this immuneACCESS table with in-frame sequences only. Part of the clones is absent; in the studies checked, under half of the shortfall reflects unresolved V genes, and no reason is known for the rest. V, J and clone size are taken as reported in that table, and D and trimming were inferred from the DNA itself. The sample table lists around 71,000 clones, roughly 80% of them with a count of one. 0.79% of the sample is in the top ten clones.

CDR1 is given as SGHRS and CDR2 as YFSETQ, both from the germline V gene. V lost 4 bases and J lost 3 bases; the stretch between them is 8 bases long. From the cysteine up to the phenylalanine, the CDR3 has a length of 12 residues. Only CDR3 DNA remains: 36 bases, in frame from the first base. The receptor was isolated from a human patient who received a liver transplant. Some T cells may derive from the graft donor when a transplant has been performed. The chain links TRBV5-1 with TRBJ2-7, with no D gene named confidently. This material consisted of CD4+ T cells from blood, taken 12 months after liver transplant. The DNA reads as follows: TGCGCCAGCAGCCCAAACCTCTACGAGCAGTACTTC. It translates to CASSPNLYEQYF.